The TCR beta chain under discussion was sequenced for a study of T cells in tumors after PD-1 blockade. About the research overall: Each patient got pembrolizumab 200 mg every 3 weeks or cemiplimab 350 mg every 2 weeks. Daily vismodegib 150 mg continued in a subset of anti-PD-1-treated patients.

V lost 4 bases and J 2 bases, leaving 9 bases between the germline ends. The CDR3 runs 13 residues. Looked up from germline, CDR1 is SGHRS and CDR2 is YFSETQ. Clones were read by immunoSEQ multiplex PCR, and TCRdb kept only the in-frame ones, dropping some. The data show 50,000 to 75,000 clones, approximately 74% seen once. Tumor or blood genomic DNA was sequenced, with inputs of about 616 ng to 6,004 ng. This clone was detected only a few times. This sequence joins TRBV5-1 and TRBJ1-1; D not certain. The input for sequencing was PBMCs, taken after anti-PD-1 treatment. The TCR comes from a human donor with basal cell carcinoma. CDR3 sequence reads: CASSVNSNTEAFF. The CDR3 DNA reads TGCGCCAGCAGCGTCAATTCTAACACTGAAGCTTTCTTT.